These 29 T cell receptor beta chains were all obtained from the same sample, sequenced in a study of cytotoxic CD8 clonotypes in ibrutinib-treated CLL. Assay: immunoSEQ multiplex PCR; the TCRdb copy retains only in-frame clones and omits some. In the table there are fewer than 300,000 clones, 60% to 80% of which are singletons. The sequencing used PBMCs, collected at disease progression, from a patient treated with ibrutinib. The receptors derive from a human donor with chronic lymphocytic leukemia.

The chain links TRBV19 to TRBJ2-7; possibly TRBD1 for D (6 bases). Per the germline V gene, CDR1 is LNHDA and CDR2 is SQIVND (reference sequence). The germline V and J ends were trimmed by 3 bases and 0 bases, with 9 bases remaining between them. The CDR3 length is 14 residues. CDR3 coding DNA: TGTGCCAGTAGTATGACAGGAACCTCCTACGAGCAGTACTTC. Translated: CASSMTGTSYEQYF.

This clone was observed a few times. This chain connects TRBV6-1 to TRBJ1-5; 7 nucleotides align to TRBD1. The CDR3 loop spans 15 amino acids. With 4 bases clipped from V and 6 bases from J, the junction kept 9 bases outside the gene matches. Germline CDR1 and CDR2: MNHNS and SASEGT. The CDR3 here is CASSADRVRVQPQHF. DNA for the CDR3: TGTGCCAGCAGTGCTGACAGGGTCCGGGTTCAGCCCCAGCATTTT.

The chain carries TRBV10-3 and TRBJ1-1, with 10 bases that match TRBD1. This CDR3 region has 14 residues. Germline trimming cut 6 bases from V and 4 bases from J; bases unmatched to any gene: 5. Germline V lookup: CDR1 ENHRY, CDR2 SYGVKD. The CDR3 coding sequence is TGTGCCATCAGCACACGGACAGGGGGCACTGAAGCTTTCTTT. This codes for CAISTRTGGTEAFF.

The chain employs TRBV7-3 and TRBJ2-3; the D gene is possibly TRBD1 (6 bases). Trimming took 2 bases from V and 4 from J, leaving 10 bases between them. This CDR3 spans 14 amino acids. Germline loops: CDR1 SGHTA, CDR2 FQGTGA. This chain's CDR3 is CASSLRGGADTQYF. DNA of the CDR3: TGTGCCAGCAGCTTACGTGGGGGCGCAGATACGCAGTATTTT.

The CDR3: CASSLDRSTDTQYF. DNA of the CDR3: TGTGCCAGCAGCTTGGACAGAAGCACAGATACGCAGTATTTT. The chain employs TRBV5-5 and TRBJ2-3; D unclear. Germline assignment: CDR1 SGHKS and CDR2 YYEKEE (reference sequence). The CDR3 sequence is 14 residues long. Trimming shortened V by 0 bases and J by 0 bases, and 5 bases separated the two germline ends.

CDR3 loop: CASSPPSGSDYNEQFF. The CDR3 DNA reads TGTGCCAGCTCACCACCTTCCGGGAGCGATTACAATGAGCAGTTCTTC. The chain uses TRBV18 and TRBJ2-1; tentative D call: TRBD2 (6 bases). V was cut by 0 bases and J by 4 bases, with 13 bases left in between. Per germline, CDR1 KGHSH and CDR2 LQKENI. There are 16 residues in the CDR3.

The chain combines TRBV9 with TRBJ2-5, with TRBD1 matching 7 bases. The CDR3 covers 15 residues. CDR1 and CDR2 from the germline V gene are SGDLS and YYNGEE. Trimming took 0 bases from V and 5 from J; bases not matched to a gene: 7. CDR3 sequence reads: CASSVAPTGWETQYF. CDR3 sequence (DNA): TGTGCCAGCAGCGTAGCACCGACAGGGTGGGAGACCCAGTACTTC. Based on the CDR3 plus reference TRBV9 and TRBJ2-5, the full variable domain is DSGVTQTPKHLITATGQRVTLRCSPRSGDLSVYWYQQSLDQGLQFLIQYYNGEERAKGNILERFSAQQFPDLHSELNLSSLELGDSALYFCASSVAPTGWETQYFGPGTRLLVL.

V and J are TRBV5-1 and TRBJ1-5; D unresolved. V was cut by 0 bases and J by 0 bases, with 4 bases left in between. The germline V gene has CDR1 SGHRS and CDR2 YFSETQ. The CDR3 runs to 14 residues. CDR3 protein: CASSLGNSNQPQHF. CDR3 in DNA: TGCGCCAGCAGCTTGGGGAATAGCAATCAGCCCCAGCATTTT.

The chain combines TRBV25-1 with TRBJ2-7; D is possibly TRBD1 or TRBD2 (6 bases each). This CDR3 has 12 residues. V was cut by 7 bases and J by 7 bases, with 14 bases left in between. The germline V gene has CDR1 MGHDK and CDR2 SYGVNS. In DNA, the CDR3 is TGTGCCAGCAATGGGGGCGCGGGGGAGCAGTACTTC. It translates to CASNGGAGEQYF.

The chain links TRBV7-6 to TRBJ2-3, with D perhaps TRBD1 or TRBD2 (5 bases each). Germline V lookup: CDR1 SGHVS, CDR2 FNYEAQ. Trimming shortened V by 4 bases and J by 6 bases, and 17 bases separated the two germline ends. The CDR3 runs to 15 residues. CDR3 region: CASSSFGAEMDTQYF. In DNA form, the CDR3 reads TGTGCCAGCAGCTCGTTCGGGGCTGAGATGGATACGCAGTATTTT.

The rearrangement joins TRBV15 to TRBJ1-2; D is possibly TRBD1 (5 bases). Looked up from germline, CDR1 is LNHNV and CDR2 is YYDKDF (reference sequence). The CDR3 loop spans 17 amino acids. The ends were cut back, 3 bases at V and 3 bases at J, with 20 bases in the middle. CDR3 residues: CATSSSIMLGTHYGYTF. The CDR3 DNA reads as TGTGCCACCAGCAGTAGTATAATGTTAGGGACCCACTATGGCTACACCTTC. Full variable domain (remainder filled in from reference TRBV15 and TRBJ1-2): DAMVIQNPRYQVTQFGKPVTLSCSQTLNHNVMYWYQQKSSQAPKLLFHYYDKDFNNEADTPDNFQSRRPNTSFCFLDIRSPGLGDTAMYLCATSSSIMLGTHYGYTFGSGTRLTVV.

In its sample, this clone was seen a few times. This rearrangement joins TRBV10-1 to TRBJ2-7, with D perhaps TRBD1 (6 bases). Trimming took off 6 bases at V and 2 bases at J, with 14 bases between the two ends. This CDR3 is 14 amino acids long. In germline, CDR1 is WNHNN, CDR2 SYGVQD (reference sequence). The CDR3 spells CASRLTGLPYEQYF. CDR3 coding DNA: TGCGCCAGCAGGCTGACAGGATTGCCCTACGAGCAGTACTTC.

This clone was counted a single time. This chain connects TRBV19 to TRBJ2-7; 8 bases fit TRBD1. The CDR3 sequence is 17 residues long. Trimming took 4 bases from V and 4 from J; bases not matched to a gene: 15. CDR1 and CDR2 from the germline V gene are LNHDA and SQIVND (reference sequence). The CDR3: CASSTTLTGVSPYEQYF. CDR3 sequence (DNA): TGTGCCAGTAGTACGACGTTGACAGGGGTTTCCCCTTACGAGCAGTACTTC.

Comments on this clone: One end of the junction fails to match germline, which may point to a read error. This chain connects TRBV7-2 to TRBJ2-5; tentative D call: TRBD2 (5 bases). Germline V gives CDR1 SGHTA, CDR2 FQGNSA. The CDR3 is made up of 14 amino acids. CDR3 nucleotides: TGTGCCAGCAGCTTAGCGGGAGTGGTAGAGGCCCAGTACTTC. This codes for CASSLAGVVEAQYF.

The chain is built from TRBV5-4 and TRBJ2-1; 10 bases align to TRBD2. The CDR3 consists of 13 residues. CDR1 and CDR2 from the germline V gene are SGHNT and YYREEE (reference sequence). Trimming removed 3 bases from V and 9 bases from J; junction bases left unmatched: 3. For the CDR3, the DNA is TGTGCCAGCAGCTCCATAGCGGGAGGTGAGCAGTTCTTC. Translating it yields CASSSIAGGEQFF. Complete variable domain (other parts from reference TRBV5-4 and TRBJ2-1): ETGVTQSPTHLIKTRGQQVTLRCSSQSGHNTVSWYQQALGQGPQFIFQYYREEENGRGNFPPRFSGLQFPNYSSELNVNALELDDSALYLCASSSIAGGEQFFGPGTRLTVL.

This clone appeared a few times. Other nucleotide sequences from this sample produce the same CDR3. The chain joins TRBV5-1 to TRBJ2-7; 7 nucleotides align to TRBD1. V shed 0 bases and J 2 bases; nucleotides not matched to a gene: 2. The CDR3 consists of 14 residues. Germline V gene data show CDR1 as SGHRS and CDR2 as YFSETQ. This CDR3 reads CASSLGTGAYEQYF. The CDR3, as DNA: TGCGCCAGCAGCTTGGGTACAGGGGCCTACGAGCAGTACTTC.

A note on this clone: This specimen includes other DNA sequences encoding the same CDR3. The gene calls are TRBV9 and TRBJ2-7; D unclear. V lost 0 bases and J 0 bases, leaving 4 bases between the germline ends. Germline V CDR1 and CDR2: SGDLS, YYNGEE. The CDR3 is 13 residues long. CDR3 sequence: CASSVAPSYEQYF. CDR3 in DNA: TGTGCCAGCAGCGTAGCCCCCTCCTACGAGCAGTACTTC.

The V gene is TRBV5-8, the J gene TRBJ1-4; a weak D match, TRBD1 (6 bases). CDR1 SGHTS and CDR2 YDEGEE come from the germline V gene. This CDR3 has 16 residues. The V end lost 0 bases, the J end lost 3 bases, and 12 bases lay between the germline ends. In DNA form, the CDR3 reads TGTGCCAGCAGCTTGGCGGGGGGCATAGCTAATGAAAAACTGTTTTTT. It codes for CASSLAGGIANEKLFF.

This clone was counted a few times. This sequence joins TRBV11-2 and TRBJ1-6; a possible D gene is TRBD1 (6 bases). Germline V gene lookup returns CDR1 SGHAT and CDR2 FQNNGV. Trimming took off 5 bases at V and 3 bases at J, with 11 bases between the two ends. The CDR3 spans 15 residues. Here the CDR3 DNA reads TGTGCCAGCAGCGAGACGGACAGCTATAATTCACCCCTCCACTTT. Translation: CASSETDSYNSPLHF.

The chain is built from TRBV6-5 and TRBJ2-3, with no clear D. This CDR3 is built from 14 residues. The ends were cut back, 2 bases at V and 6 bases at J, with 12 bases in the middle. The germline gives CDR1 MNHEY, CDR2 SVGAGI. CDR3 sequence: CASSYRTIWDTQYF. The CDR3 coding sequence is TGTGCCAGCAGTTACCGGACGATATGGGATACGCAGTATTTT.

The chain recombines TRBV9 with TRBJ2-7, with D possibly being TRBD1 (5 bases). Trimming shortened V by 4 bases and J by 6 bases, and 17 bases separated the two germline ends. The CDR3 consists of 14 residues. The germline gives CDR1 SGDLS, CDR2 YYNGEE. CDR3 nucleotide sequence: TGTGCCAGCAGCCCCTTGACAGCCTCCGCCGAGCAGTACTTC. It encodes CASSPLTASAEQYF.

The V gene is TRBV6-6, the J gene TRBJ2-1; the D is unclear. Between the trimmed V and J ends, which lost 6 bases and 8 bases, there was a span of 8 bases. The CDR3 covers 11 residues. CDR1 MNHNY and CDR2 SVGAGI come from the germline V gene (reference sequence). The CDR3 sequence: CASRAEDEQFF. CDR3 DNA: TGTGCCAGCAGGGCCGAGGATGAGCAGTTCTTC.

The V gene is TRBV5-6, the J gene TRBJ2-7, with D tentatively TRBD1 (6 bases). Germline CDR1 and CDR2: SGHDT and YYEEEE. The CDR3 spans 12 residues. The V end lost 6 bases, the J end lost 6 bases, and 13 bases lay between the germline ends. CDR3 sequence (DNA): TGTGCCAGCAACCCACAGGGTAGCGAGCAGTACTTC. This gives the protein CASNPQGSEQYF.

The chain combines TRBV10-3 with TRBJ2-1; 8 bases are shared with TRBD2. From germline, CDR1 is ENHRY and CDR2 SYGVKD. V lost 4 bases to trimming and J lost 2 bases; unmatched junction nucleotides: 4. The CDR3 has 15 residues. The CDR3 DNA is TGTGCCATCAGTGTTAGCGGGGCCACCTACAATGAGCAGTTCTTC. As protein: CAISVSGATYNEQFF.

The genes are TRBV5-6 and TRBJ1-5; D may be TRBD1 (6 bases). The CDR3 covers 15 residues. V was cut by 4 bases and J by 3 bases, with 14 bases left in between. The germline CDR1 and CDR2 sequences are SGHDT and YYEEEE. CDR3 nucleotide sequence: TGTGCCAGCAGCCCCTGGACAGAGTACAATCAGCCCCAGCATTTT. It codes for CASSPWTEYNQPQHF. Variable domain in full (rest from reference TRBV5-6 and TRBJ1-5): DAGVTQSPTHLIKTRGQQVTLRCSPKSGHDTVSWYQQALGQGPQFIFQYYEEEERQRGNFPDRFSGHQFPNYSSELNVNALLLGDSALYLCASSPWTEYNQPQHFGDGTRLSIL.

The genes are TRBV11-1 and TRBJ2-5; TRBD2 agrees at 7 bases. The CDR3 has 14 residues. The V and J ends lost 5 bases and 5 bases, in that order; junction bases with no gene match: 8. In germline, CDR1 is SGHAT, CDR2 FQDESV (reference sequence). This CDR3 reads CASSRSGGVETQYF. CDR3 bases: TGTGCCAGCAGCCGATCGGGGGGTGTGGAGACCCAGTACTTC. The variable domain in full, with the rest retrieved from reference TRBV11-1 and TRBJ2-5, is EAEVAQSPRYKITEKSQAVAFWCDPISGHATLYWYRQILGQGPELLVQFQDESVVDDSQLPKDRFSAERLKGVDSTLKIQPAELGDSAMYLCASSRSGGVETQYFGPGTRLLVL.

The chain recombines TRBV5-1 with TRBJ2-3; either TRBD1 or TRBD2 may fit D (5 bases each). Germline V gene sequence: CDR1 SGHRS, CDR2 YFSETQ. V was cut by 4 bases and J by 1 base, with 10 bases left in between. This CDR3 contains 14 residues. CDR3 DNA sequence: TGCGCCAGCAGCGTGACAGCGGGCACAGATACGCAGTATTTT. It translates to CASSVTAGTDTQYF.

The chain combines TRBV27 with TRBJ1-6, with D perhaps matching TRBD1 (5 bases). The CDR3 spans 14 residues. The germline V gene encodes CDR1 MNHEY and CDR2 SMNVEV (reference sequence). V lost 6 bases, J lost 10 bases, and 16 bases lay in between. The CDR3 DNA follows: TGTGCCAGCAGACCCATCGACAGTAAATCACCCCTCCACTTT. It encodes CASRPIDSKSPLHF.

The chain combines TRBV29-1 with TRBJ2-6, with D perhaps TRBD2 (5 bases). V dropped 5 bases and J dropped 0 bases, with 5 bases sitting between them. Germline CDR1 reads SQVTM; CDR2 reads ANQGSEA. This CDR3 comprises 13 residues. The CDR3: CSVRGSGANVLTF. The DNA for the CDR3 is TGCAGCGTTCGGGGCTCTGGGGCCAACGTCCTGACTTTC. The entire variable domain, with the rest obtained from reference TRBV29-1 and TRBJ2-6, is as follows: SAVISQKPSRDICQRGTSLTIQCQVDSQVTMMFWYRQQPGQSLTLIATANQGSEATYESGFVIDKFPISRPNLTFSTLTVSNMSPEDSSIYLCSVRGSGANVLTFGAGSRLTVL.